This entry lists 17 T cell receptor beta chains sequenced from one sample in a study of cytomegalovirus exposure and HLA in healthy donors. Both 60 Vbeta primers and 13 Jbeta primers went into the PCR. Sequencing was performed with immunoSEQ multiplex PCR; in TCRdb, only in-frame clones are kept and a portion is missing. In all, the sample yields roughly 53,000 clones. Sequenced material: PBMCs. The receptors originated from a man aged 18-30 years in good health and CMV-seropositive.

The gene calls are TRBV4-1 and TRBJ1-6; 7 bases fit TRBD1. The CDR3 contains 17 residues. Germline V CDR1 and CDR2: MGHRA, YSYEKL. V lost 4 bases, J lost 5 bases, and 11 bases stayed unmatched. In nucleotides, the CDR3 is TGCGCCAGCAGCCGAGCAAGTGCCGGGACAGATAATTCACCCCTCCACTTT. Residues: CASSRASAGTDNSPLHF.

V is TRBV7-8 and J is TRBJ1-5; tentative D call: TRBD1 (5 bases). This CDR3 is built from 15 residues. Trimming removed 3 bases from V and 4 bases from J, with 13 bases in between. Germline loops: CDR1 SGHVS, CDR2 FQNEAQ. CDR3 in amino acids: CASSFLDRVNQPQHF. In nucleotides, the CDR3 is TGTGCCAGCAGCTTCCTAGACAGAGTAAATCAGCCCCAGCATTTT.

The chain employs TRBV30 and TRBJ1-2; D ambiguous. The CDR3 has 14 residues. With 0 bases removed from V and 4 bases from J, the gap between germline ends came to 12 bases. Germline CDR1 GTSNPN, CDR2 SVGIG (reference sequence). The CDR3, as DNA: TGTGCCTGGAGTGTATTGGGTAGAGGCTATGGCTACACCTTC. Protein: CAWSVLGRGYGYTF.

This rearrangement joins TRBV29-1 to TRBJ2-1; the match to TRBD2 covers 7 bases. The germline V gene encodes CDR1 SQVTM and CDR2 ANQGSEA. Trimming at V came to 5 bases and at J to 6 bases, leaving 4 bases not matched to a gene. The CDR3 sequence is 12 residues long. The CDR3 loop is CSVRSSGNEQFF. The CDR3 DNA follows: TGCAGCGTTAGGTCTAGCGGCAATGAGCAGTTCTTC.

This chain connects TRBV14 to TRBJ1-6, with D hard to call. V gave up 3 bases and J gave up 0 bases, with 9 bases separating them. The CDR3 is 16 amino acids. In germline, CDR1 is SGHDN, CDR2 FVKESK. This CDR3 reads CASSHSRISYNSPLHF. The DNA for the CDR3 is TGTGCCAGCAGCCATTCCAGGATCTCCTATAATTCACCCCTCCACTTT.

The J gene is TRBJ2-2, the V gene TRBV29-1, with TRBD1 as a possible D gene (6 bases). Per the germline V gene, CDR1 is SQVTM and CDR2 is ANQGSEA. The CDR3 is 12 amino acids. V was clipped by 6 bases and J by 4 bases, with 9 bases between them. The CDR3 loop reads CSVGQFTGELFF. CDR3 sequence (DNA): TGCAGCGTGGGACAATTCACCGGGGAGCTGTTTTTT.

V gene TRBV27 combines with J gene TRBJ1-6; the match to TRBD1 covers 8 bases. With V trimmed by 5 bases and J by 10 bases, 7 bases remained unmatched. Per germline, CDR1 MNHEY and CDR2 SMNVEV (reference sequence). CDR3 length equals 14 residues. As DNA, the CDR3 is TGTGCCAGCAGTCTCGGACAGGGCGACTCACCCCTCCACTTT. Protein: CASSLGQGDSPLHF.

The chain carries TRBV11-2 and TRBJ1-3; possibly TRBD1 for D (5 bases). CDR3 length: 14 residues. The germline gives CDR1 SGHAT, CDR2 FQNNGV. Trimming stripped 10 bases from V and 7 bases from J, with 20 bases between. The CDR3 region is CANHSSREGNTIYF. CDR3 DNA: TGTGCCAACCATAGTTCCAGGGAGGGGAACACCATATATTTT.

The chain couples TRBV6-4 to TRBJ1-1; tentatively, D is TRBD1 (5 bases). CDR1 and CDR2 from the germline V gene are MRHNA and SNTAGT. V dropped 2 bases and J dropped 3 bases, with 10 bases sitting between them. The CDR3 runs to 14 residues. CDR3 DNA sequence: TGTGCCAGCAGTGACCTGGGGGGGGACACTGAAGCTTTCTTT. Amino acids: CASSDLGGDTEAFF.

The chain carries TRBV25-1 and TRBJ2-3; perhaps TRBD1 as D (5 bases). Trimming removed 1 base from V and 3 bases from J, with 14 bases in between. Germline lookup yields CDR1 MGHDK and CDR2 SYGVNS. This CDR3 has 16 amino acids. CDR3 coding DNA: TGTGCCAGCAGTGAATTAGGGGATTTTCTTACAGATACGCAGTATTTT. Encoded protein: CASSELGDFLTDTQYF.

This chain uses TRBV6-6 with TRBJ1-5; no firm D call. V was shortened by 8 bases and J by 7 bases, with 15 bases between the two germline ends. Germline assignment: CDR1 MNHNY and CDR2 SVGAGI (reference sequence). This CDR3 has 13 amino acids. The CDR3 DNA follows: TGTGCCAGCGGACTGGAGGGAGGGCAGCCCCAGCATTTT. Its protein product is CASGLEGGQPQHF.

This sequence joins TRBV19 and TRBJ2-5; possible D gene TRBD2, 7 bases. The CDR3 totals 17 residues. V dropped 5 bases and J dropped 1 base, with 20 bases sitting between them. Germline CDR1 is LNHDA and CDR2 is SQIVND (reference sequence). The DNA of the CDR3 is TGTGCCAGTAGTCTTGGGGGCCTAGCGGCGTTCCAAGAGACCCAGTACTTC. It is translated as CASSLGGLAAFQETQYF.

The chain employs TRBV5-1 and TRBJ1-1; 8 bases map to TRBD1. The CDR3 totals 16 residues. The V segment lost 0 bases and the J segment 1 base; nucleotides outside the gene matches: 5. Germline CDR1 SGHRS, CDR2 YFSETQ. CDR3 coding DNA: TGCGCCAGCAGCTTGGAAGGACAGGGAACGAACACTGAAGCTTTCTTT. The encoded protein is CASSLEGQGTNTEAFF. Full variable domain (rest looked up from reference TRBV5-1 and TRBJ1-1): KAGVTQTPRYLIKTRGQQVTLSCSPISGHRSVSWYQQTPGQGLQFLFEYFSETQRNKGNFPGRFSGRQFSNSRSEMNVSTLELGDSALYLCASSLEGQGTNTEAFFGQGTRLTVV.

V usage is TRBV28 and J usage is TRBJ2-2; the match to TRBD2 covers 11 bases. Trimming at V came to 8 bases and at J to 8 bases, leaving 13 bases not matched to a gene. The CDR3 extends over 16 amino acids. The germline V gene encodes CDR1 MDHEN and CDR2 SYDVKM. The CDR3 region is CASVRFSGRASGELFF. The DNA for the CDR3 is TGTGCCAGCGTTCGATTTAGCGGGAGGGCCTCTGGGGAGCTGTTTTTT.

The genes are TRBV6-4 and TRBJ2-3; the match to TRBD2 covers 11 bases. This CDR3 has 15 amino acids. Germline-derived CDR1 and CDR2 are MRHNA and SNTAGT. The V and J ends lost 0 bases and 4 bases, in that order; junction bases with no gene match: 0. The CDR3 loop is CASSDSSGRADTQYF. The CDR3 DNA is TGTGCCAGCAGTGACTCTAGCGGGAGGGCAGATACGCAGTATTTT.

J is TRBJ2-7 and V is TRBV5-6; tentatively, D is TRBD2 (5 bases). V was shortened by 4 bases and J by 0 bases, with 11 bases between the two germline ends. Germline lookup yields CDR1 SGHDT and CDR2 YYEEEE. This CDR3 has 14 amino acids. CDR3 nucleotide sequence: TGTGCCAGCAGCGCGGAGCGGAACTCCTACGAGCAGTACTTC. Its translation is CASSAERNSYEQYF.

The V gene is TRBV5-1, the J gene TRBJ1-1, with TRBD1 matching over 11 bases. The germline V gene has CDR1 SGHRS and CDR2 YFSETQ. The ends lost 4 bases at V and 5 bases at J; junction bases unmatched: 4. The CDR3 has 14 amino acids. The CDR3 sequence is CASSTGTGGTEAFF. Written as DNA, the CDR3 is TGCGCCAGCAGCACCGGGACAGGGGGTACTGAAGCTTTCTTT.